This TCR beta chain was recorded in a study of T cell changes during pregnancy in multiple sclerosis. Profiled with immunoSEQ multiplex PCR; TCRdb holds only in-frame clones, not every one. The sample lists tens of thousands of clones, around nine tenths occurring once. The CDR3 runs to 18 residues. The V gene end was trimmed by 0 bases and the J gene end by 0 bases; junction bases not matched to a gene: 6. Per germline, CDR1 GTSNPN and CDR2 SVGIG (reference sequence). This TCR came from a female donor with multiple sclerosis, enrolled in a pregnancy study. This specimen was peripheral blood, taken in the third trimester of pregnancy. The chain joins TRBV30 to TRBJ2-3; TRBD2 matches 13 bases. DNA of the CDR3: TGTGCCTGGAGTGTCGGACTAGCGGGAGAGACTAGCACAGATACGCAGTATTTT. Translated: CAWSVGLAGETSTDTQYF. Full variable domain (remainder filled in from reference TRBV30 and TRBJ2-3): SQTIHQWPATLVQPVGSPLSLECTVEGTSNPNLYWYRQAAGRGLQLLFYSVGIGQISSEVPQNLSASRPQDRQFILSSKKLLLSDSGFYLCAWSVGLAGETSTDTQYFGPGTRLTVL.